This entry describes one TCR beta chain. The antigen is undetermined. At the DNA level, this CDR3 is encoded by other sequences in the same sample as well. This sample is part of a study of shared clonotypes between healthy human individuals. Study at large: A donor's plate count was three for CD4 naive and three for CD4 memory; CD8 naive had two and CD8 memory one.

Study results and caveats: Naive subsets generally had larger estimated richness than memory subsets. An effect of sequencing depth on clonotype sharing among donors was expected. Since donors were few, the genetic and exposure-history diversity represented was limited.

Generated by immunoSEQ multiplex PCR, the TCRdb table keeps only in-frame clones and is missing some. The data contain approximately 600,000 clones, 85% to 95% of them singletons. Germline loops: CDR1 SGHRS, CDR2 YFSETQ. V was pared by 0 bases and J by 5 bases, with 5 bases of the junction left unmatched. This CDR3 spans 16 amino acids. CD45RO negativity and positive selection for CCR7 defined naive CD8 cells, a population that excluded terminally differentiated effector memory CD45RA+ cells. This rearrangement joins TRBV5-1 to TRBJ2-7, with TRBD2 matching over 13 bases. The sample consisted of naive CD8+ T cells sorted from blood. The TCR sequence derives from a woman in her twenties or thirties in good health. The CDR3 reads CASSLALAGGLDEQYF. CDR3 nucleotides: TGCGCCAGCAGCTTGGCACTAGCGGGAGGGCTCGACGAGCAGTACTTC.